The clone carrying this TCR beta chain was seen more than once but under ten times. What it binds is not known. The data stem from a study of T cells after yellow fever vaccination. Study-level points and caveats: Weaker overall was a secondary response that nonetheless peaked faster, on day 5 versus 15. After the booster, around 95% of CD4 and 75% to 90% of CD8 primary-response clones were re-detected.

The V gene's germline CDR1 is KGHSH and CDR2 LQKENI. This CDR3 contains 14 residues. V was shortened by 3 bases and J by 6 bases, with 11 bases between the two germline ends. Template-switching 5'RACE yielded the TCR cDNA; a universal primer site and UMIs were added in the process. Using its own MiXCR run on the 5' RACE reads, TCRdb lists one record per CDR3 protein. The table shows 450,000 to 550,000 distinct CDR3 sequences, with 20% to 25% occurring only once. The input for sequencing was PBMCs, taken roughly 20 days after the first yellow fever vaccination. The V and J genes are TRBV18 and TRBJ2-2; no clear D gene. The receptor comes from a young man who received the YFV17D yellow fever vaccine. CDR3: CASSPGEAAGELFF. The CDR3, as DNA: TGTGCCAGCTCACCGGGCGAGGCGGCCGGGGAGCTGTTTTTT.